This passage covers 16 T cell receptor beta chains from one sample sequenced in a study of early T cells in non-severe SARS-CoV-2 infection. TCRdb used MiXCR to reprocess the 5' RACE reads, holding one entry per CDR3 protein. The sample lists just under 65,000 distinct CDR3 sequences; around 12% were seen once. The material sequenced was whole blood. All receptors come from an adult who was a healthcare worker with PCR-confirmed SARS-CoV-2 infection or an uninfected control (not recorded which).

This clonotype was counted at least ten times. The chain has TRBV4-2 and TRBJ1-6; 8 bases line up with TRBD1. The V and J ends lost 3 bases and 10 bases, in that order; junction bases with no gene match: 5. Germline CDR1 LGHNA, CDR2 YNFKEQ. The CDR3 consists of 14 residues. CDR3 sequence reads: CASSHGTGDSPLHF. The CDR3 DNA sequence: TGTGCCAGCAGCCATGGGACAGGCGACTCACCCCTCCACTTT.

The chain combines TRBV12-3 or TRBV12-4 with TRBJ1-2; TRBD1 might be the D (6 bases). This CDR3 comprises 12 residues. V lost 6 bases and J 7 bases, leaving 12 bases between the germline ends. The CDR3 sequence: CASSLPRGGYTF. CDR3 bases: TGTGCCAGCAGCCTCCCCAGGGGTGGCTACACCTTC.

This clonotype was detected only a few times. The V and J genes are TRBV2 and TRBJ2-2, with a weak D call TRBD2 (7 bases). Trimming removed 8 bases from V and 0 bases from J, with 10 bases in between. The CDR3 is made up of 14 amino acids. The germline V gene encodes CDR1 SNHLY and CDR2 FYNNEI. The chain's CDR3 is CASGGATNTGELFF. The CDR3 DNA reads TGTGCCAGCGGGGGGGCTACGAACACCGGGGAGCTGTTTTTT.

This clonotype was seen many times. V gene TRBV7-2 combines with J gene TRBJ2-3; 8 nucleotides line up with TRBD2. In germline, CDR1 is SGHTA, CDR2 FQGNSA. Unmatched junction bases numbered 3, after V lost 0 bases and J lost 4 bases. This CDR3 is 15 amino acids long. CDR3 protein: CASSLARGGPDTQYF. The CDR3 DNA reads TGTGCCAGCAGCTTAGCCCGGGGGGGCCCAGATACGCAGTATTTT.

This clonotype occurred many times. The chain couples TRBV5-4 to TRBJ2-7; D is perhaps TRBD2 (6 bases). Germline CDR1 SGHNT, CDR2 YYREEE (reference sequence). Between the trimmed V and J ends, which lost 0 bases and 3 bases, there was a span of 10 bases. The CDR3 sequence is 14 residues long. The CDR3 DNA follows: TGTGCCAGCAGCTTGGGCGGGGCCCACTACGAGCAGTACTTC. Translation: CASSLGGAHYEQYF.

This clonotype was seen more than once but under ten times. The chain links TRBV11-2 to TRBJ2-3; 11 bases fit TRBD2. V shed 3 bases, J shed 1 base, and the junction held 0 bases outside the gene matches. CDR1 and CDR2 (germline): SGHAT, FQNNGV. This CDR3 contains 15 residues. The DNA of the CDR3 is TGTGCCAGCAGCTTTAGCGGGGGGGGCACAGATACGCAGTATTTT. It specifies CASSFSGGGTDTQYF.

The table lists this clonotype with a few counts. The rearrangement joins TRBV4-2 to TRBJ1-5; possibly TRBD1 for D (5 bases). The germline CDR1 and CDR2 sequences are LGHNA and YNFKEQ. The CDR3 runs 15 residues. V was pared by 4 bases and J by 5 bases, with 15 bases between. CDR3 in DNA: TGTGCCAGCAGCCGGTCCGGGACGGAACATCAGCCCCAGCATTTT. It is translated as CASSRSGTEHQPQHF.

This clonotype was counted between two and nine times. This chain connects TRBV12-3 or TRBV12-4 to TRBJ2-7; tentatively, D is TRBD1 (6 bases). The CDR3 is 14 amino acids. The ends were cut back, 5 bases at V and 4 bases at J, with 15 bases in the middle. CDR3 sequence (DNA): TGTGCCAGCAGTCCGGTCAGGGGAAAATACGAGCAGTACTTC. Translating it yields CASSPVRGKYEQYF.

This clonotype has a count of ten or more. This chain connects TRBV7-9 to TRBJ1-2; D might be TRBD1 (5 bases). Trimming left V 4 bases short and J 7 bases short, with 13 bases between. The CDR3 covers 13 residues. Germline V CDR1 and CDR2: SEHNR, FQNEAQ (reference sequence). CDR3 DNA sequence: TGTGCCAGCAGCTCCGCCTGGGACCCTGGCTACACCTTC. It specifies CASSSAWDPGYTF.

The CDR3 nucleotides read TGCGCCAGCAGCTTGATTCAGAACACCGGGGAGCTGTTTTTT. Its translation: CASSLIQNTGELFF. This chain joins TRBV5-1 and TRBJ2-2; D not certain. CDR1 and CDR2 from the germline V gene are SGHRS and YFSETQ. V was trimmed by 1 base and J by 1 base, leaving 5 bases between them. This CDR3 spans 14 amino acids. The whole variable domain, remainder taken from reference TRBV5-1 and TRBJ2-2, is KAGVTQTPRYLIKTRGQQVTLSCSPISGHRSVSWYQQTPGQGLQFLFEYFSETQRNKGNFPGRFSGRQFSNSRSEMNVSTLELGDSALYLCASSLIQNTGELFFGEGSRLTVL.

The genes are TRBV10-3 and TRBJ2-6; D is ambiguous. The CDR3 is made up of 14 amino acids. The V end lost 6 bases, the J end lost 0 bases, and 6 bases lay between the germline ends. Germline CDR1 is ENHRY and CDR2 is SYGVKD. This CDR3 is CAIRGDSGANVLTF. CDR3 bases: TGTGCCATCAGGGGCGACTCTGGGGCCAACGTCCTGACTTTC.

This chain links TRBV6-5 with TRBJ2-6, with unresolved D. Deletions cut 6 bases from V and 0 bases from J, with 15 bases between. Germline V lookup: CDR1 MNHEY, CDR2 SVGAGI. This CDR3 is built from 17 residues. The CDR3 DNA follows: TGTGCCAGCAGACGGAGTATATCGAGCTCTGGGGCCAACGTCCTGACTTTC. It translates to CASRRSISSSGANVLTF.

This clonotype has only a few counts. V is TRBV6-2 or TRBV6-3 and J is TRBJ2-3, with 10 bases aligning to TRBD2. Germline V gene lookup returns CDR1 MNHEY and CDR2 SVGEGT. CDR3 length equals 18 residues. V was clipped by 0 bases and J by 5 bases; unmatched bases: 11. CDR3 nucleotides: TGTGCCAGCAGTTACTCCATCCAGCGGGGGGGCTGGAAAGATACGCAGTATTTT. This translates into CASSYSIQRGGWKDTQYF.

This clonotype showed up many times. The V gene is TRBV6-5, the J gene TRBJ2-3; 9 bases map to TRBD1. The CDR3 is made up of 17 amino acids. Per the germline V gene, CDR1 is MNHEY and CDR2 is SVGAGI. Unmatched junction bases numbered 9, after V lost 5 bases and J lost 0 bases. The CDR3, as DNA: TGTGCCAGCAGTCCCACGGACAGGGGTACTAGCACAGATACGCAGTATTTT. It codes for CASSPTDRGTSTDTQYF.

There are many counts of this clonotype. The genes are TRBV7-7 and TRBJ2-1; D ambiguous. The CDR3 covers 15 residues. V gave up 5 bases and J gave up 0 bases, with 11 bases separating them. CDR1 SSHAT and CDR2 FNYEAQ come from the germline V gene (reference sequence). The CDR3 nucleotides are TGTGCCAGCAGCCCCGGGTTGAGCTCCTACAATGAGCAGTTCTTC. It codes for CASSPGLSSYNEQFF.

This clonotype was found a few times. This chain uses TRBV6-4 with TRBJ2-4, with TRBD2 matching over 11 bases. This CDR3 region has 15 residues. The germline V gene encodes CDR1 MRHNA and CDR2 SNTAGT. V gave up 0 bases and J gave up 5 bases; unmatched junction bases: 0. The CDR3 protein is CASSDSTSGENIQYF. CDR3 coding DNA: TGTGCCAGCAGTGACTCGACTAGCGGGGAAAACATTCAGTACTTC.